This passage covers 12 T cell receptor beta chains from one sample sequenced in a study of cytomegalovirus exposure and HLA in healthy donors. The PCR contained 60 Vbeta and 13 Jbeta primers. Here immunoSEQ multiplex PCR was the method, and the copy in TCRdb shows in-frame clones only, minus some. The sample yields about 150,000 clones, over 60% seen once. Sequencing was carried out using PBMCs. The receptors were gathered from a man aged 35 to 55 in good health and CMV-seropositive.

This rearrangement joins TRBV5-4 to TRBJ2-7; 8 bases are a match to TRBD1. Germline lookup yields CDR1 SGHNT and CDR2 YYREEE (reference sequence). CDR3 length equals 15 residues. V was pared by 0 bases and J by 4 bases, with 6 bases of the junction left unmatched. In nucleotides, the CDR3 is TGTGCCAGCAGCTTGGGTCAGGGGGCGTCGTACGAGCAGTACTTC. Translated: CASSLGQGASYEQYF.

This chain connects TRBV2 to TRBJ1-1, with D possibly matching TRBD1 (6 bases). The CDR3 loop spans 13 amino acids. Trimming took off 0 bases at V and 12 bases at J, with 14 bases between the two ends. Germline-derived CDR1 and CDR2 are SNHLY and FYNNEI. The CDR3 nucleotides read TGTGCCAGCAGTGAAGCGCGGCAGGGGTGGACTTTCTTT. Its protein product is CASSEARQGWTFF. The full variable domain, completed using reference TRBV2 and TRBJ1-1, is EPEVTQTPSHQVTQMGQEVILRCVPISNHLYFYWYRQILGQKVEFLVSFYNNEISEKSEIFDDQFSVERPDGSNFTLKIRSTKLEDSAMYFCASSEARQGWTFFGQGTRLTVV.

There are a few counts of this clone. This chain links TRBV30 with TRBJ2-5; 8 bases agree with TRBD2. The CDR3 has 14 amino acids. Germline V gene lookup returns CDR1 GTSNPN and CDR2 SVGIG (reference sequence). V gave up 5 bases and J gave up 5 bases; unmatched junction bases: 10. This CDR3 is CAWDASGPRETQYF. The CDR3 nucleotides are TGTGCCTGGGATGCTAGCGGGCCGCGGGAGACCCAGTACTTC.

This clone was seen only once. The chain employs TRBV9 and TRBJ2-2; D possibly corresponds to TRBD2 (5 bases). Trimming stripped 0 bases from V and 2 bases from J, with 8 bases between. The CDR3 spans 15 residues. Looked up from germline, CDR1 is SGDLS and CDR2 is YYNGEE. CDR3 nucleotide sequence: TGTGCCAGCAGCGTAGGGACTGTAAACACCGGGGAGCTGTTTTTT. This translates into CASSVGTVNTGELFF. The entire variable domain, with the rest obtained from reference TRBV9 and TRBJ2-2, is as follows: DSGVTQTPKHLITATGQRVTLRCSPRSGDLSVYWYQQSLDQGLQFLIQYYNGEERAKGNILERFSAQQFPDLHSELNLSSLELGDSALYFCASSVGTVNTGELFFGEGSRLTVL.

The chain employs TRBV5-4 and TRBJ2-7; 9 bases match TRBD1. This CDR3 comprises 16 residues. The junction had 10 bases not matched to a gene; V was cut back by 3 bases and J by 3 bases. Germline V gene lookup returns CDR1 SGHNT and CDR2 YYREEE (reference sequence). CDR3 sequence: CASSSGTGKAFYEQYF. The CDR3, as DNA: TGTGCCAGCAGCTCCGGGACAGGGAAAGCCTTCTACGAGCAGTACTTC.

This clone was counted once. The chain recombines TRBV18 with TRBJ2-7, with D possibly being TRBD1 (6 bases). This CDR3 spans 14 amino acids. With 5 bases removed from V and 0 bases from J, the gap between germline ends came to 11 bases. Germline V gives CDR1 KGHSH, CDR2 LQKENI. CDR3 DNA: TGTGCCAGCTCATCGGGACAAAGCTCCTACGAGCAGTACTTC. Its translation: CASSSGQSSYEQYF.

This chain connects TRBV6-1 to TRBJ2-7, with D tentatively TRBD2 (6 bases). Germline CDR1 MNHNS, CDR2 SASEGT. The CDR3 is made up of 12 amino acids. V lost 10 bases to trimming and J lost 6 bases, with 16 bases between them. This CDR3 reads CATTYFGGEQYF. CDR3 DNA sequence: TGTGCCACCACCTACTTCGGGGGCGAGCAGTACTTC.

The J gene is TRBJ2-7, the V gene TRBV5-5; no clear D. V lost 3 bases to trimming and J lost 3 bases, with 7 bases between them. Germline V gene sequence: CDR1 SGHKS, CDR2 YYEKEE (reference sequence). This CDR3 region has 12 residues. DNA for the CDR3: TGTGCCAGCAGCTCCCCGGGCTACGAGCAGTACTTC. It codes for CASSSPGYEQYF. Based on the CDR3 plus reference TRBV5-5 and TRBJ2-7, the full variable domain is DAGVTQSPTHLIKTRGQQVTLRCSPISGHKSVSWYQQVLGQGPQFIFQYYEKEERGRGNFPDRFSARQFPNYSSELNVNALLLGDSALYLCASSSPGYEQYFGPGTRLTVT.

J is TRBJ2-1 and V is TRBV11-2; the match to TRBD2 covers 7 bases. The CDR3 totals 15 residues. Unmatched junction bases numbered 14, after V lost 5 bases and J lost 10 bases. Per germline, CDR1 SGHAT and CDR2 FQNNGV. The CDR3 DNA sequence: TGTGCCAGCAGCCCGGGAGCGGGGCCTTGGGGGGAGCAGTTCTTC. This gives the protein CASSPGAGPWGEQFF.

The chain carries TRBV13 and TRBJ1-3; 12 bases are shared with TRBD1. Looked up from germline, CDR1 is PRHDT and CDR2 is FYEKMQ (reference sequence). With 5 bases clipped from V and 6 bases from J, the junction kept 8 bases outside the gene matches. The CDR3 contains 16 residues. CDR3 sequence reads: CASSRPGTGGENTIYF. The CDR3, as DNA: TGTGCCAGCAGCCGACCGGGGACAGGGGGCGAAAACACCATATATTTT.

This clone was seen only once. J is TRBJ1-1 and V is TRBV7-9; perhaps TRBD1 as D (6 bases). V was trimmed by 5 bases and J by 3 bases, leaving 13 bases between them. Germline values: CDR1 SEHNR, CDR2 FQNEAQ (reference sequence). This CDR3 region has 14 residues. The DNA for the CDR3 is TGTGCCAGCAGCCGTGGGGGGGGCTACACTGAAGCTTTCTTT. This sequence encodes CASSRGGGYTEAFF.

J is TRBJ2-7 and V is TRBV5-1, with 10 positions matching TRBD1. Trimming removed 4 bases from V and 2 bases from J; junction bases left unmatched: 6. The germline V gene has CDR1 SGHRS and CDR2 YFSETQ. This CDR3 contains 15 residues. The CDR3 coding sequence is TGCGCCAGCAGCCCCCGGGACAGGGGCACCTACGAGCAGTACTTC. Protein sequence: CASSPRDRGTYEQYF. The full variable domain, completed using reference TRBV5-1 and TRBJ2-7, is KAGVTQTPRYLIKTRGQQVTLSCSPISGHRSVSWYQQTPGQGLQFLFEYFSETQRNKGNFPGRFSGRQFSNSRSEMNVSTLELGDSALYLCASSPRDRGTYEQYFGPGTRLTVT.